This T cell receptor beta chain was observed in a study of cytomegalovirus exposure and HLA in healthy donors. Turning to the study itself: Later analysis reported that the approximately 130 validation repertoires shared the platform of the roughly 630 first-cohort repertoires.

CDR3 length: 14 amino acids. V lost 4 bases to trimming and J lost 3 bases, with 13 bases between them. CDR1 is MGHRA, CDR2 YSYEKL, per germline. The donors were part of the roughly 130-subject validation cohort, which stood apart from the roughly 670-subject first cohort. This table comes from immunoSEQ multiplex PCR, and its TCRdb copy is limited to in-frame clones, with some not included. This sample has 260,000 or so clones; 90% occur once, and the top ten carry roughly 3%. The material sequenced was PBMCs. The clonotype comes from a woman aged 30 to 39 in good health and CMV-seronegative. This rearrangement joins TRBV4-1 to TRBJ2-7; D is unclear. The CDR3 loop reads CASSLATTVYEQYF. CDR3 DNA sequence: TGCGCCAGCAGCCTCGCAACGACGGTCTACGAGCAGTACTTC.